One and the same sample provided the 23 T cell receptor beta chains below, sequenced in a study of control samples from healthy donors and cancer patients. Measured with immunoSEQ multiplex PCR; TCRdb has only the in-frame clones, and not every one. The data hold around 250,000 clones, with 82% observed a single time. The sequenced sample consisted of PBMCs. These TCRs come from a woman aged 55 to 70 with lung cancer.

The chain combines TRBV28 with TRBJ2-7; 7 nucleotides agree with TRBD1. The CDR3 spans 15 residues. J lost 10 bases, V lost 4 bases, and 16 bases had no gene match. Germline assignment: CDR1 MDHEN and CDR2 SYDVKM. CDR3: CASSSLLRGQESQYF. In DNA form, the CDR3 reads TGTGCCAGCAGTTCCCTTCTCCGTGGACAGGAGAGTCAGTACTTC.

The chain couples TRBV18 to TRBJ2-5; maybe TRBD2 (5 bases). V was cut by 2 bases and J by 3 bases, with 10 bases left in between. This CDR3 comprises 14 residues. The V gene's germline CDR1 is KGHSH and CDR2 LQKENI. The DNA of the CDR3 is TGTGCCAGCTCACCAGTGATCGGGGAAGAGACCCAGTACTTC. Protein product: CASSPVIGEETQYF.

Here the CDR3 DNA reads TGTGCCAGCAGTGAATCAGGGTCAGGGCTTACGGCCGAGCAGTACTTC. Its translation: CASSESGSGLTAEQYF. The rearrangement uses TRBV6-1 and TRBJ2-7; D may be TRBD1 (5 bases). Trimming pared 2 bases from V and 6 bases from J, leaving 20 bases between. The length of the CDR3 is 16 residues. The germline V gene encodes CDR1 MNHNS and CDR2 SASEGT.

This clone occurred a few times. This chain uses TRBV2 with TRBJ2-2; no clear D gene. Trimming left V 7 bases short and J 2 bases short, with 14 bases between. CDR1 is SNHLY, CDR2 FYNNEI, per germline. CDR3 length equals 15 residues. The CDR3 DNA is TGTGCCAGCAACGTCGGCCTCACCAACACCGGGGAGCTGTTTTTT. Amino acid sequence: CASNVGLTNTGELFF.

J is TRBJ2-1 and V is TRBV6-5; no clear D. Germline assignment: CDR1 MNHEY and CDR2 SVGAGI. V shed 8 bases and J shed 3 bases, with 14 bases lying between them. The CDR3 runs 14 residues. This CDR3 reads CASGRDRFYNEQFF. The DNA of the CDR3 is TGTGCCAGCGGGCGAGATAGATTCTACAATGAGCAGTTCTTC.

The chain employs TRBV7-3 and TRBJ2-1; a possible D gene is TRBD2 (6 bases). This CDR3 has 15 amino acids. Germline CDR1 is SGHTA and CDR2 is FQGTGA. V lost 3 bases to trimming and J lost 8 bases, with 17 bases between them. The CDR3 protein is CASSFQGWGGDEQFF. The CDR3 coding sequence is TGTGCCAGCAGCTTTCAAGGTTGGGGAGGCGATGAGCAGTTCTTC.

CDR3: CASRAGQVNTGELFF. CDR3 nucleotide sequence: TGTGCCAGCCGCGCGGGACAGGTCAACACCGGGGAGCTGTTTTTT. The chain combines TRBV18 with TRBJ2-2, with TRBD1 identical over 8 bases. In germline, CDR1 is KGHSH, CDR2 LQKENI. The CDR3 runs 15 residues. J gave up 2 bases and V 8 bases, and 7 bases lay outside the gene matches.

The rearrangement joins TRBV19 to TRBJ1-2; TRBD1 is a possible D gene (5 bases). CDR1 and CDR2 (germline): LNHDA, SQIVND (reference sequence). This CDR3 is 14 amino acids long. Between the trimmed V and J ends, which lost 9 bases and 0 bases, there was a span of 14 bases. CDR3 bases: TGTGCCAGCCGGGGGTCGGAGGCTAACTATGGCTACACCTTC. Its protein is CASRGSEANYGYTF.

The chain carries TRBV7-9 and TRBJ2-1; TRBD2 matches at 9 bases. Trimming took 5 bases from V and 7 from J; bases not matched to a gene: 12. Germline V gives CDR1 SEHNR, CDR2 FQNEAQ (reference sequence). The CDR3 covers 16 residues. CDR3 bases: TGTGCCAGCAGCCCACCGGGGGCAGCGGGAGGAAATGAGCAGTTCTTC. Translated, it gives CASSPPGAAGGNEQFF.

The V and J genes are TRBV12-2 and TRBJ2-1; TRBD2, the D gene given by the table, was not confirmed from the DNA. TRBV12-2 is an annotated pseudogene. The CDR3 contains 15 residues. The CDR3 sequence is CASRLGSGENNEQFF. DNA of the CDR3: TGTGCAAGTCGCTTGGGGAGCGGGGAAAACAATGAGCAGTTCTTC.

J is TRBJ1-1 and V is TRBV6-5, with 7 bases fitting TRBD1. CDR3 length: 14 amino acids. The germline V gene encodes CDR1 MNHEY and CDR2 SVGAGI. Trimming cost V 4 bases and J 7 bases; bases outside gene matches: 9. In DNA form, the CDR3 reads TGTGCCAGCAGTTCCCACGGACAGGTGGGTGAAGCTTTCTTT. It yields the protein CASSSHGQVGEAFF.

The V and J genes are TRBV18 and TRBJ2-6; TRBD1 agrees at 8 bases. The CDR3 is 18 residues long. Germline V gene sequence: CDR1 KGHSH, CDR2 LQKENI. V shed 2 bases, J shed 0 bases, and the junction held 6 bases outside the gene matches. The CDR3 DNA reads as TGTGCCAGCTCACCATCAGGACAGGGTTACTCTGGGGCCAACGTCCTGACTTTC. It yields the protein CASSPSGQGYSGANVLTF.

J is TRBJ2-3 and V is TRBV7-2; no reliable D call. This CDR3 contains 14 residues. V was trimmed by 0 bases and J by 0 bases, leaving 4 bases between them. The germline gives CDR1 SGHTA, CDR2 FQGNSA. The CDR3 bases are TGTGCCAGCAGCTTAGCTACAAGCACAGATACGCAGTATTTT. The encoded protein is CASSLATSTDTQYF.

This chain links TRBV5-6 with TRBJ2-3; D is unresolved. The V and J ends lost 2 bases and 0 bases respectively, with 13 bases between them. This CDR3 has 16 residues. Germline V CDR1 and CDR2: SGHDT, YYEEEE. CDR3 DNA sequence: TGTGCCAGCAGCTTTGGGAAGGCTCCAAGCACAGATACGCAGTATTTT. Its protein is CASSFGKAPSTDTQYF.

The genes are TRBV5-4 and TRBJ1-1; no reliable D call. The V end lost 1 base, the J end lost 1 base, and 8 bases lay between the germline ends. Germline CDR1 and CDR2: SGHNT and YYREEE (reference sequence). CDR3 length: 14 residues. The CDR3 DNA sequence: TGTGCCAGCAGCTTGCCCCCAGGGAACACTGAAGCTTTCTTT. It is translated as CASSLPPGNTEAFF.

The chain couples TRBV9 to TRBJ2-4; 9 bases agree with TRBD2. The junction had 9 bases not matched to a gene; V was cut back by 0 bases and J by 5 bases. Germline assignment: CDR1 SGDLS and CDR2 YYNGEE. The CDR3 covers 17 residues. The CDR3 nucleotides read TGTGCCAGCAGCGTAGCCCCTTTAGCGGGGGTGGAAAACATTCAGTACTTC. Protein product: CASSVAPLAGVENIQYF.

This clone was seen only once. V and J are TRBV9 and TRBJ2-7; unclear D gene. CDR3 length: 16 amino acids. Trimming took off 0 bases at V and 4 bases at J, with 17 bases between the two ends. Germline V gives CDR1 SGDLS, CDR2 YYNGEE. The CDR3 reads CASSVEIGQARYEQYF. In DNA form, the CDR3 reads TGTGCCAGCAGCGTAGAAATAGGCCAGGCTAGGTACGAGCAGTACTTC.

The chain carries TRBV19 and TRBJ1-2; D is uncertain. V dropped 4 bases and J dropped 5 bases, with 11 bases sitting between them. CDR1 and CDR2 from the germline V gene are LNHDA and SQIVND (reference sequence). The CDR3 runs 13 residues. Here the CDR3 DNA reads TGTGCCAGTAGTAGGACGGCTGCATATGGCTACACCTTC. Its protein product is CASSRTAAYGYTF.

The chain couples TRBV3-1 (or the pseudogene TRBV3-2) to TRBJ1-2, with D uncertain. The CDR3 runs 12 residues. Germline CDR1 reads LGHDT; CDR2 reads YNNKEL (reference sequence). V lost 0 bases and J 7 bases, leaving 6 bases between the germline ends. CDR3 nucleotide sequence: TGTGCCAGCAGCCAAGAAGCGCGTGGCTACACCTTC. Translating it yields CASSQEARGYTF.

In regard to this clone: Other nucleotide sequences in the sample specify the same CDR3. This chain connects TRBV27 to TRBJ2-1; no firm D call. CDR1 and CDR2 (germline): MNHEY, SMNVEV (reference sequence). The length of the CDR3 is 12 residues. Trimming shortened V by 5 bases and J by 4 bases, and 6 bases separated the two germline ends. CDR3 region: CASSHGYNEQFF. The CDR3 DNA follows: TGTGCCAGCAGTCATGGGTACAATGAGCAGTTCTTC.

The chain couples TRBV5-1 to TRBJ2-3, with D uncertain. The CDR3 sequence is 13 residues long. V dropped 4 bases and J dropped 0 bases, with 6 bases sitting between them. Germline values: CDR1 SGHRS, CDR2 YFSETQ. The CDR3: CASSPQSTDTQYF. The CDR3, as DNA: TGCGCCAGCAGCCCCCAAAGCACAGATACGCAGTATTTT.

The chain uses TRBV19 and TRBJ1-1, with D hard to call. V was cut by 3 bases and J by 1 base, with 12 bases left in between. Germline CDR1 is LNHDA and CDR2 is SQIVND (reference sequence). The CDR3 totals 15 residues. The CDR3 DNA is TGTGCCAGTAGTATTTCCAGACACGAGAACACTGAAGCTTTCTTT. Its translation: CASSISRHENTEAFF.

In this sample, this clone turned up once. The rearrangement links TRBV2 to TRBJ2-7; D not resolved. The V end lost 2 bases, the J end lost 2 bases, and 13 bases lay between the germline ends. The germline gives CDR1 SNHLY, CDR2 FYNNEI. This CDR3 has 15 amino acids. CDR3 region: CASSERTGGPYEQYF. As DNA, the CDR3 is TGTGCCAGCAGTGAAAGGACGGGTGGGCCCTACGAGCAGTACTTC.